Below, 15 T cell receptor beta chains from the same sample are listed, as sequenced in a study of regulatory T cells in long-lasting Graves disease. Building of the TCR beta libraries involved iRepertoire HTBI primers and Arm-PCR of CDR3 regions. TCRdb itself ran the multiplex PCR reads through MiXCR, one entry per CDR3 protein. This table has some 370,000 distinct CDR3 sequences, approximately 10% appearing once. Time point here: newly diagnosed GD, antithyroid drugs for less than 3 months. Following extraction of RNA from PBMCs, that RNA was used to make the TCR library. These data were likewise used in another study, on T cells in Graves' hyperthyroidism and ophthalmopathy.

The material was peripheral blood mononuclear cells (PBMCs), obtained at new diagnosis, from a patient treated with antithyroid drugs. Source of these receptors: a woman in her late teens or twenties with Graves disease.

This clonotype occurred a few times. V is TRBV24-1 and J is TRBJ2-1; TRBD2 matches 8 bases. The trim removed 3 bases at V and 8 bases at J, leaving 8 bases unmatched. The CDR3 runs to 15 residues. The germline CDR1 and CDR2 sequences are KGHDR and SFDVKD. The CDR3 bases are TGTGCCACCAGTGATCCCAGCGGGAGATTGGATGAGCAGTTCTTC. Translating gives CATSDPSGRLDEQFF.

This clonotype occurred many times. The chain recombines TRBV7-2 with TRBJ2-3; 7 nucleotides match TRBD1. V lost 2 bases to trimming and J lost 4 bases; unmatched junction nucleotides: 6. Germline loops: CDR1 SGHTA, CDR2 FQGNSA. CDR3 size: 15 residues. CDR3 in amino acids: CASSLLYRGPDTQYF. As DNA, the CDR3 is TGTGCCAGCAGCTTATTATACAGGGGCCCAGATACGCAGTATTTT.

This clonotype appeared many times. This chain connects TRBV27 to TRBJ2-2; either TRBD1 or TRBD2 may fit D (6 bases each). The CDR3 runs to 19 residues. Germline CDR1 MNHEY, CDR2 SMNVEV (reference sequence). With 4 bases removed from V and 6 bases from J, the gap between germline ends came to 27 bases. The DNA for the CDR3 is TGTGCCAGCAGTTCACTCCTCGGTACAGGGCGGGGTTTGGCCGGGGAGCTGTTTTTT. It translates to CASSSLLGTGRGLAGELFF.

The chain uses TRBV10-3 and TRBJ1-2, with 9 bases aligning to TRBD1. Germline CDR1 and CDR2: ENHRY and SYGVKD. The CDR3 is made up of 14 amino acids. Unmatched junction bases numbered 8, after V lost 6 bases and J lost 6 bases. In nucleotides, the CDR3 is TGTGCCATCAGAGCCCGGGACAGGGCTCATGGCTACACCTTC. Its protein product is CAIRARDRAHGYTF.

This rearrangement joins TRBV19 to TRBJ2-1; D perhaps matches TRBD2 (6 bases). Germline V CDR1 and CDR2: LNHDA, SQIVND (reference sequence). The ends were cut back, 6 bases at V and 0 bases at J, with 15 bases in the middle. This CDR3 has 16 amino acids. CDR3 nucleotide sequence: TGTGCCAGTAGCTCCTTAGCGGACCTCTCCTACAATGAGCAGTTCTTC. Its translation: CASSSLADLSYNEQFF.

Details on this clonotype: Here the CDR3 omits its conserved ending phenylalanine or tryptophan, so a read error is the likely source. The chain joins TRBV7-9 to TRBJ2-1, with TRBD2 identical over 11 bases. The CDR3 length is 14 residues. Trimming removed 7 bases from V and 6 bases from J; junction bases left unmatched: 5. CDR1 and CDR2 from the germline V gene are SEHNR and FQNEAQ (reference sequence). This CDR3 is CASTGTSGLNEQFV. For the CDR3, the DNA is TGTGCCAGCACCGGGACTAGCGGCCTCAATGAGCAGTTCGTC.

A remark on this clonotype: A single base separates this from a much larger clone, so it may be a read error. The J gene is TRBJ2-3, the V gene TRBV5-1; D is possibly TRBD1 (5 bases). The CDR3 loop spans 15 amino acids. The V gene's germline CDR1 is SGHRS and CDR2 YFSETQ. V was trimmed by 4 bases and J by 8 bases, leaving 20 bases between them. CDR3 sequence: CASSAHASGPGTQYF. The CDR3 region has the DNA TGCGCCAGCAGCGCACACGCATCAGGGCCAGGTACGCAGTATTTT.

This clonotype was seen ten or more times. This chain connects TRBV7-6 to TRBJ2-3; D gene ambiguous. Germline V gives CDR1 SGHVS, CDR2 FNYEAQ. This CDR3 region has 12 residues. The ends were cut back, 6 bases at V and 5 bases at J, with 9 bases in the middle. The CDR3 is CASSPGVDTQYF. The CDR3, as DNA: TGTGCCAGCAGTCCTGGGGTAGATACGCAGTATTTT.

This clonotype was counted a few times. The chain is built from TRBV4-3 and TRBJ2-4; TRBD1 matches at 8 bases. The ends lost 0 bases at V and 6 bases at J; junction bases unmatched: 7. The germline gives CDR1 LGHNA, CDR2 YSLEER. This CDR3 is built from 16 residues. Written as DNA, the CDR3 is TGCGCCAGCAGCCAAGATCAGCGCACAGGGGGAAACATTCAGTACTTC. Amino acids: CASSQDQRTGGNIQYF.

With regard to this clonotype: With only one base between it and a far larger clone, this is likely a read error. The rearrangement links TRBV11-2 to TRBJ2-3, with D perhaps matching TRBD2 (5 bases). The V gene's germline CDR1 is SGHAT and CDR2 FQNNGV. The CDR3 loop spans 15 amino acids. Trimming removed 0 bases at V and 0 bases at J, with 7 bases between. CDR3 coding DNA: TGTGCCAGCAGCTTAGAGCGGACTAGCACAGATACGCAGTATTTT. Translated, it gives CASSLERTSTDTQYF.

This clonotype has ten or more counts. This chain links TRBV2 with TRBJ1-1, with TRBD1 matching over 7 bases. Per the germline V gene, CDR1 is SNHLY and CDR2 is FYNNEI. J lost 5 bases, V lost 10 bases, and 13 bases had no gene match. The CDR3 covers 14 residues. The CDR3 nucleotides are TGTGCCACCCCATCTGACAGGGTTCGTACTGAAGCTTTCTTT. Translated, it gives CATPSDRVRTEAFF.

The chain carries TRBV2 and TRBJ2-1, with TRBD2 identical over 7 bases. From germline, CDR1 is SNHLY and CDR2 FYNNEI. The CDR3 has 13 amino acids. With V trimmed by 7 bases and J by 12 bases, 12 bases remained unmatched. In DNA form, the CDR3 reads TGTGCCAGCACAGAGGCGGGAGCTCGTGTGCAGTTCTTC. It translates to CASTEAGARVQFF.

In regard to this clonotype: Because it lacks the conserved phenylalanine or tryptophan at the end, this CDR3 is likely a read error. The rearrangement joins TRBV5-1 to TRBJ1-1, with TRBD1 as a possible D gene (6 bases). Germline lookup yields CDR1 SGHRS and CDR2 YFSETQ. CDR3 length equals 15 residues. V was shortened by 4 bases and J by 4 bases, with 17 bases between the two germline ends. The CDR3 coding sequence is TGCGCCAGCAGCCTTACTGTACAGGGTTCCACTGAAGCTTTCTTG. It encodes CASSLTVQGSTEAFL.

With respect to this clonotype: This clone may be a read error of a much larger clone one base away. The rearrangement links TRBV10-2 to TRBJ2-7; 8 positions match TRBD2. Germline values: CDR1 WSHSY, CDR2 SAAADI. This CDR3 is 13 amino acids long. CDR3 sequence reads: CATRGGLAGEQHF. The CDR3 nucleotides are TGCGCCACCAGGGGAGGACTAGCTGGCGAGCAGCACTTC.

The table lists this clonotype with a few counts. The CDR3 is CASSLGGLGNQPQHF. The CDR3 DNA is TGTGCCAGCAGCTTGGGGGGGTTGGGCAATCAGCCCCAGCATTTT. This sequence joins TRBV7-9 and TRBJ1-5; TRBD1 might be the D (5 bases). CDR1 SEHNR and CDR2 FQNEAQ come from the germline V gene (reference sequence). V was clipped by 3 bases and J by 2 bases, with 11 bases between them. The CDR3 consists of 15 residues.